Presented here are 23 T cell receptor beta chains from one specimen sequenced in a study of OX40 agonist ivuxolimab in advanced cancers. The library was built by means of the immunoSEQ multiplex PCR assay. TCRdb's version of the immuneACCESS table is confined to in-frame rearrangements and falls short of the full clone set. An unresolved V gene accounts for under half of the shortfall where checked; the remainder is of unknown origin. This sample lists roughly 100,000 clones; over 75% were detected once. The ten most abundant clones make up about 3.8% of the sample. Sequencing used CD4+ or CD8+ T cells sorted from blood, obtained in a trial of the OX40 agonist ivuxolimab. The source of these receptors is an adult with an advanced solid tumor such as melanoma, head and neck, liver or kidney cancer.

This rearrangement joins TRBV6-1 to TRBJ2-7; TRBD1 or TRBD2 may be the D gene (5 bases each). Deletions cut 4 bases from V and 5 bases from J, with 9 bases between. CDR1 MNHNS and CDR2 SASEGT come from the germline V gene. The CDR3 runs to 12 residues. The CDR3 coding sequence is TGTGCCAGCAGTGCCATGGGGGACGAGCAGTACTTC. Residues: CASSAMGDEQYF.

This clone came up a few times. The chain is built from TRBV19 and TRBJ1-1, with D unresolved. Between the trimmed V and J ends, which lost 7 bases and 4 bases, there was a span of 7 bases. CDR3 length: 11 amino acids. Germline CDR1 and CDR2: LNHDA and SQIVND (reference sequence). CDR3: CASMEVTEAFF. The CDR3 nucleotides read TGTGCCAGTATGGAGGTCACTGAAGCTTTCTTT. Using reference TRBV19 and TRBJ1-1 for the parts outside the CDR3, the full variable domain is DGGITQSPKYLFRKEGQNVTLSCEQNLNHDAMYWYRQDPGQGLRLIYYSQIVNDFQKGDIAEGYSVSREKKESFPLTVTSAQKNPTAFYLCASMEVTEAFFGQGTRLTVV.

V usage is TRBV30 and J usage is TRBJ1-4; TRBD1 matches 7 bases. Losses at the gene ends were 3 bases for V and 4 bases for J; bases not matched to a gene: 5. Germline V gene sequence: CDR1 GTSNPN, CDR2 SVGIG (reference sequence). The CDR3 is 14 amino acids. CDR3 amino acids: CAWRTPGGNEKLFF. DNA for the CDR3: TGTGCCTGGAGGACGCCAGGGGGTAATGAAAAACTGTTTTTT.

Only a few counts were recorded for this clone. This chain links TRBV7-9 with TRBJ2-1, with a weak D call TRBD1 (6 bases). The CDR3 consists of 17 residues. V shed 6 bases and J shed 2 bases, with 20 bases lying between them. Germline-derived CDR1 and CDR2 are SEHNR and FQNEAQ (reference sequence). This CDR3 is CASRPPDSSVPYNEQFF. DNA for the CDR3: TGTGCCAGCAGACCCCCGGACAGCTCAGTCCCCTACAATGAGCAGTTCTTC. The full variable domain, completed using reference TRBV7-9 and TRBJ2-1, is DTGVSQNPRHKITKRGQNVTFRCDPISEHNRLYWYRQTLGQGPEFLTYFQNEAQLEKSRLLSDRFSAERPKGSFSTLEIQRTEQGDSAMYLCASRPPDSSVPYNEQFFGPGTRLTVL.

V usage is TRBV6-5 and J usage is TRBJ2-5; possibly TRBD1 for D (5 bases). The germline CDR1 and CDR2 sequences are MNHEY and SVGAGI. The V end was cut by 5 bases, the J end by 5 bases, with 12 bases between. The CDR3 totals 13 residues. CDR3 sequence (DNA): TGTGCCAGCAGTCCAGGGATAGGGGAGACCCAGTACTTC. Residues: CASSPGIGETQYF.

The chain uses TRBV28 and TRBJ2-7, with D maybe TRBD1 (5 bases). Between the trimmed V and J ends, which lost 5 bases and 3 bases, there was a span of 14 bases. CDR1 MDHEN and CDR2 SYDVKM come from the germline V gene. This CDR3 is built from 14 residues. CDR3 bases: TGTGCCAGCAGTCCGGACAACAACTACTACGAGCAGTACTTC. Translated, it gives CASSPDNNYYEQYF.

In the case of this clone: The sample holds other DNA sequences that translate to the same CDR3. CDR3 protein: CASSFRGSNQPQHF. The CDR3 region has the DNA TGTGCCAGCAGTTTCCGGGGAAGCAATCAGCCCCAGCATTTT. The rearrangement uses TRBV28 and TRBJ1-5; no definite D call. This CDR3 contains 14 residues. The V and J ends lost 3 bases and 1 base respectively, with 7 bases between them. CDR1 is MDHEN and CDR2 is SYDVKM in the germline V gene.

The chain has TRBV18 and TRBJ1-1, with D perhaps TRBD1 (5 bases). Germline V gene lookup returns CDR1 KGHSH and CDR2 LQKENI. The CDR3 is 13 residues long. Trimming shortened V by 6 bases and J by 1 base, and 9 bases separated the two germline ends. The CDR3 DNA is TGTGCCAGCTCCTTCGGACAGAACACTGAAGCTTTCTTT. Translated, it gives CASSFGQNTEAFF.

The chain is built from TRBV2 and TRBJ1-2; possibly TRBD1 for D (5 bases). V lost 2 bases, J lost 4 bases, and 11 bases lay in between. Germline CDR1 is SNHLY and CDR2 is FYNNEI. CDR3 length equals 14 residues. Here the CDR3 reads CASSEQGVAYGYTF. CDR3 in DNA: TGTGCCAGCAGTGAACAGGGAGTGGCCTATGGCTACACCTTC.

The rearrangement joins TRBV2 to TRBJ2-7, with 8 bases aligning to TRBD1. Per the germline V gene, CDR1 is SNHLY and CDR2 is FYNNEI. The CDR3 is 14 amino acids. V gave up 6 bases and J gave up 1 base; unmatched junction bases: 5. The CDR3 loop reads CASRQYRGSYEQYF. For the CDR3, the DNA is TGTGCCAGCAGGCAATACAGGGGGTCCTACGAGCAGTACTTC.

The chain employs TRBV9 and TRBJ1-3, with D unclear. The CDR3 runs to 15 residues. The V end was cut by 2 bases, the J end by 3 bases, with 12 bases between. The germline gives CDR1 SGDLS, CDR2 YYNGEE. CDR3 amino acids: CASSVDGGSGNTIYF. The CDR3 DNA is TGTGCCAGCAGCGTGGACGGAGGGAGTGGAAACACCATATATTTT.

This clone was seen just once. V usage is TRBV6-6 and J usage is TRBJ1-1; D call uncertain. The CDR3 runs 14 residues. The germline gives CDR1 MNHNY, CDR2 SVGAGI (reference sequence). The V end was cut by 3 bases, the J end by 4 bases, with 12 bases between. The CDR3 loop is CASSYNRVPTEAFF. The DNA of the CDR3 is TGTGCCAGCAGTTATAATCGGGTGCCCACTGAAGCTTTCTTT.

The CDR3 coding sequence is TGTGCCAGTAGTATTCTCCTCAATCAGCCCCAGCATTTT. Its translation: CASSILLNQPQHF. The rearrangement joins TRBV19 to TRBJ1-5; no clear D gene. Germline assignment: CDR1 LNHDA and CDR2 SQIVND (reference sequence). CDR3 size: 13 residues. V was clipped by 3 bases and J by 3 bases, with 6 bases between them.

CDR3 amino acids: CASSLGTEETQYF. The CDR3 DNA reads TGTGCCAGCAGCCTAGGGACAGAAGAGACCCAGTACTTC. This chain links TRBV6-5 with TRBJ2-5, with 7 bases lining up with TRBD1. V lost 6 bases to trimming and J lost 3 bases; unmatched junction nucleotides: 4. In germline, CDR1 is MNHEY, CDR2 SVGAGI. This CDR3 is built from 13 residues.

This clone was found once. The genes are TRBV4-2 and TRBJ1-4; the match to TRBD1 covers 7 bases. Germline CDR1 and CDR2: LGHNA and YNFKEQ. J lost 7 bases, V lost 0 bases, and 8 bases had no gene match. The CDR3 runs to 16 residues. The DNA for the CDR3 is TGTGCCAGCAGCCAAGATGGGGACAGTAGGGGTGAAAAACTGTTTTTT. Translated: CASSQDGDSRGEKLFF.

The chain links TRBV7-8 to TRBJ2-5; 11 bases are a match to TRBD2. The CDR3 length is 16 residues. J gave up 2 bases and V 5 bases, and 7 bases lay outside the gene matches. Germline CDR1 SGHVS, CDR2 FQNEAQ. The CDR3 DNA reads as TGTGCCAGCAGCATCGAGTCTAGCGGGAGGCAAGAGACCCAGTACTTC. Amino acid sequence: CASSIESSGRQETQYF.

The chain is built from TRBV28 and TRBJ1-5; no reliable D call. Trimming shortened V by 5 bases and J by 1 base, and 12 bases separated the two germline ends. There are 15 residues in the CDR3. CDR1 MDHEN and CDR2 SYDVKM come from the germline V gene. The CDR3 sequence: CASSQNLLSNQPQHF. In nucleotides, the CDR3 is TGTGCCAGCAGTCAAAACTTATTAAGCAATCAGCCCCAGCATTTT.

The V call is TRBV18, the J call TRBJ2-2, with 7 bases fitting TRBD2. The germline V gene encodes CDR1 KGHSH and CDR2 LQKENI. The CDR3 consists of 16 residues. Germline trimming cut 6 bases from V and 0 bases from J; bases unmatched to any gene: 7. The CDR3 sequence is CASSRRSGANTGELFF. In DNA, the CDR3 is TGTGCCAGCTCCCGACGGAGCGGGGCGAACACCGGGGAGCTGTTTTTT. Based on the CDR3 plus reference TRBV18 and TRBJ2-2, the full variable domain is NAGVMQNPRHLVRRRGQEARLRCSPMKGHSHVYWYRQLPEEGLKFMVYLQKENIIDESGMPKERFSAEFPKEGPSILRIQQVVRGDSAAYFCASSRRSGANTGELFFGEGSRLTVL.

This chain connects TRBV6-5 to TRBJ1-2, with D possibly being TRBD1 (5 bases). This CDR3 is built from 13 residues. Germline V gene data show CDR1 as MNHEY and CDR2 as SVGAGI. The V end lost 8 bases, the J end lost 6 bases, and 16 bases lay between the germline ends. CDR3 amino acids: CASRTQGVNGYTF. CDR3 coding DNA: TGTGCCAGCCGTACCCAGGGAGTCAATGGCTACACCTTC.

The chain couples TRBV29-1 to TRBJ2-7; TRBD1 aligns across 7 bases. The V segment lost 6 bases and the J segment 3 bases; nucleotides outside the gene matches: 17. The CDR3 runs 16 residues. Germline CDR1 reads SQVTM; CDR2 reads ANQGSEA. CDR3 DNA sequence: TGCAGCGTCAGGGAATTTGCCGGGGACAGTTACTACGAGCAGTACTTC. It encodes CSVREFAGDSYYEQYF.

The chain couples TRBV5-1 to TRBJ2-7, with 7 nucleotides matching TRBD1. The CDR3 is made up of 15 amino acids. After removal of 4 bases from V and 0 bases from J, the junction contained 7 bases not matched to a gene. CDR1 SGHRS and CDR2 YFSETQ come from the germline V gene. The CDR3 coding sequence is TGCGCCAGCAGCCCAGACAGGGTGAACTCCTACGAGCAGTACTTC. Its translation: CASSPDRVNSYEQYF.

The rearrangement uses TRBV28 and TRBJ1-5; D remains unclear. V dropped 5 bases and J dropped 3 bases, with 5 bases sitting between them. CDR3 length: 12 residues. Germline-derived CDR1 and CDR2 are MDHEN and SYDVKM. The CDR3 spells CASSATNQPQHF. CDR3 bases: TGTGCCAGCAGTGCAACCAATCAGCCCCAGCATTTT.

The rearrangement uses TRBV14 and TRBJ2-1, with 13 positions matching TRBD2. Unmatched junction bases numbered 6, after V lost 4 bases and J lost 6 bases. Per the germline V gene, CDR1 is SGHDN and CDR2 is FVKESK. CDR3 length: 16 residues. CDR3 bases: TGTGCCAGCAGCCGGGTTACTAGCGGGAGGGCCAATGAGCAGTTCTTC. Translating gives CASSRVTSGRANEQFF.